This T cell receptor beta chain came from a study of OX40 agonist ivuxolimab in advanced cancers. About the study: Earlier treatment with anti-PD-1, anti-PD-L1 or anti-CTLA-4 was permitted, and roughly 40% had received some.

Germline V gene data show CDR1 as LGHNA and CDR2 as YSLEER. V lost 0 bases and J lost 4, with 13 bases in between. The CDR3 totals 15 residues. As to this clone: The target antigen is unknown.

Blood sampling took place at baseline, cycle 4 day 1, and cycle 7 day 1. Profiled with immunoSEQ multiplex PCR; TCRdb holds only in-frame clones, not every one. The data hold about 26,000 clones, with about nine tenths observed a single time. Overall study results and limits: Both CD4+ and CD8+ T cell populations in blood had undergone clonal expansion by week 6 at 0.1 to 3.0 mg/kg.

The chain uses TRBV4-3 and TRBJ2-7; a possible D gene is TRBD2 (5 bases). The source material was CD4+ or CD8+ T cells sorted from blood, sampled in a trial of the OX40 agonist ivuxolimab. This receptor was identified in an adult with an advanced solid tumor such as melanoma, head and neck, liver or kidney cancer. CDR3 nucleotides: TGCGCCAGCAGCCAAGAGTGGTTCCGAGGGTACGAGCAGTACTTC. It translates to CASSQEWFRGYEQYF.